A single sample gave rise to the 27 T cell receptor beta chains below, sequenced in a study of response to subunit inactivated influenza vaccine. TCRdb redid the calling of the RT-PCR reads with MiXCR, one entry per CDR3 protein. The data hold around 200,000 distinct CDR3 sequences, with 13% to 15% observed a single time. The sample consisted of CD8+ T cells sorted from PBMCs, taken about 5 days after vaccination. These TCRs come from a man aged 50-59 years who received an inactivated influenza vaccine.

The chain employs TRBV6-1 and TRBJ2-7; D may be TRBD2 (6 bases). The length of the CDR3 is 14 residues. The germline gives CDR1 MNHNS, CDR2 SASEGT. Trimming took 8 bases from V and 0 from J, leaving 14 bases between them. The CDR3 is CASWPGTASYEQYF. CDR3 nucleotides: TGTGCCAGCTGGCCCGGGACTGCCTCCTACGAGCAGTACTTC.

The rearrangement joins TRBV18 to TRBJ1-5, with 9 bases fitting TRBD1. In germline, CDR1 is KGHSH, CDR2 LQKENI. The V gene end was trimmed by 3 bases and the J gene end by 0 bases; junction bases not matched to a gene: 6. CDR3 length: 17 amino acids. In DNA form, the CDR3 reads TGTGCCAGCTCACCGGGAACAGGGGGCTATAGCAATCAGCCCCAGCATTTT. It is translated as CASSPGTGGYSNQPQHF.

This clonotype was seen a few times. The chain joins TRBV27 to TRBJ2-7; the match to TRBD1 covers 8 bases. Germline-derived CDR1 and CDR2 are MNHEY and SMNVEV (reference sequence). J gave up 3 bases and V 8 bases, and 6 bases lay outside the gene matches. The CDR3 consists of 13 residues. Here the CDR3 DNA reads TGTGCCAGCGGTCCTACAGGGGGCTACGAGCAGTACTTC. Amino acids: CASGPTGGYEQYF.

This clonotype was counted only a few times. CDR3 residues: CASSHLNTGELFF. DNA of the CDR3: TGTGCCAGCAGCCACCTGAACACCGGGGAGCTGTTTTTT. The chain has TRBV3-1 and TRBJ2-2, with D unresolved. Germline lookup yields CDR1 LGHDT and CDR2 YNNKEL (reference sequence). V was shortened by 3 bases and J by 1 base, with 3 bases between the two germline ends. The CDR3 covers 13 residues.

This clonotype was seen more than once but under ten times. As DNA, the CDR3 is TGCGCCAGCAGCCCAAGACAGGGGGCCTACGAGCAGTACTTC. It codes for CASSPRQGAYEQYF. This chain joins TRBV5-1 and TRBJ2-7; the match to TRBD1 covers 9 bases. Trimming took 4 bases from V and 2 from J; bases not matched to a gene: 4. Germline-derived CDR1 and CDR2 are SGHRS and YFSETQ. The CDR3 length is 14 residues.

The chain carries TRBV28 and TRBJ2-1; 9 positions agree with TRBD1. Germline V gives CDR1 MDHEN, CDR2 SYDVKM. The CDR3 extends over 16 amino acids. The trim removed 3 bases at V and 6 bases at J, leaving 9 bases unmatched. The CDR3 nucleotides are TGTGCCAGCAGTTTCCGTTACGCGACAGGGGGCAATGAGCAGTTCTTC. Encoded protein: CASSFRYATGGNEQFF.

V gene TRBV7-3 combines with J gene TRBJ2-1; 13 positions agree with TRBD2. The CDR3 spans 16 residues. Germline V gene lookup returns CDR1 SGHTA and CDR2 FQGTGA. V was pared by 5 bases and J by 3 bases, with 4 bases of the junction left unmatched. CDR3 loop: CASSPGTSGIYNEQFF. The CDR3 DNA reads as TGTGCCAGCAGCCCCGGGACTAGCGGGATCTACAATGAGCAGTTCTTC.

This clonotype was counted only a few times. The gene calls are TRBV9 and TRBJ2-7; tentatively, D is TRBD2 (7 bases). The ends were cut back, 4 bases at V and 3 bases at J, with 14 bases in the middle. Germline-derived CDR1 and CDR2 are SGDLS and YYNGEE. The CDR3 contains 14 residues. CDR3 protein: CASSLKGGGYEQYF. The CDR3, as DNA: TGTGCCAGCAGCTTGAAGGGGGGGGGCTACGAGCAGTACTTC. Using reference TRBV9 and TRBJ2-7 for the parts outside the CDR3, the full variable domain is DSGVTQTPKHLITATGQRVTLRCSPRSGDLSVYWYQQSLDQGLQFLIQYYNGEERAKGNILERFSAQQFPDLHSELNLSSLELGDSALYFCASSLKGGGYEQYFGPGTRLTVT.

V usage is TRBV28 and J usage is TRBJ2-1; maybe TRBD1 (5 bases). Trimming left V 4 bases short and J 3 bases short, with 16 bases between. This CDR3 comprises 16 residues. The V gene's germline CDR1 is MDHEN and CDR2 SYDVKM. CDR3 DNA: TGTGCCAGCAGTTCGGACACTTCGGAACTCTACAATGAGCAGTTCTTC. Its translation is CASSSDTSELYNEQFF.

The chain joins TRBV15 to TRBJ2-7; TRBD2 matches 7 bases. CDR3 length equals 15 residues. Germline V CDR1 and CDR2: LNHNV, YYDKDF (reference sequence). The V gene end was trimmed by 1 base and the J gene end by 5 bases; junction bases not matched to a gene: 8. In DNA form, the CDR3 reads TGTGCCACCAGCAGAGGGGGGGGAATAGCCCACGAGCAGTACTTC. Translated, it gives CATSRGGGIAHEQYF.

This clonotype was counted between two and nine times. The chain has TRBV12-3 or TRBV12-4 and TRBJ1-1, with 10 bases fitting TRBD1. J was trimmed by 4 bases and V by 7 bases; bases with no gene match: 6. The CDR3 consists of 14 residues. CDR3 nucleotide sequence: TGTGCCAGCACCGAGACAGGGGGCGTCACTGAAGCTTTCTTT. Its translation: CASTETGGVTEAFF.

This clonotype was detected only a few times. The rearrangement links TRBV9 to TRBJ2-1; 10 nucleotides agree with TRBD2. Germline V CDR1 and CDR2: SGDLS, YYNGEE. J was trimmed by 7 bases and V by 4 bases; bases with no gene match: 8. The CDR3 contains 15 residues. CDR3 in amino acids: CASSIGASGRNEQFF. The CDR3 DNA reads TGTGCCAGCAGCATAGGGGCTAGCGGGAGAAATGAGCAGTTCTTC. The full variable domain, rest sourced from reference TRBV9 and TRBJ2-1, is DSGVTQTPKHLITATGQRVTLRCSPRSGDLSVYWYQQSLDQGLQFLIQYYNGEERAKGNILERFSAQQFPDLHSELNLSSLELGDSALYFCASSIGASGRNEQFFGPGTRLTVL.

This clonotype was detected a few times. The V and J genes are TRBV27 and TRBJ1-2; TRBD1 might be the D (6 bases). V gave up 4 bases and J gave up 5 bases, with 14 bases separating them. From germline, CDR1 is MNHEY and CDR2 SMNVEV (reference sequence). This CDR3 contains 14 residues. Written as DNA, the CDR3 is TGTGCCAGCAGTTCGACAGGTCCGGGGTATGGCTACACCTTC. Translation: CASSSTGPGYGYTF.

This clonotype was recorded once. This chain connects TRBV10-2 to TRBJ1-5, with 11 bases identical to TRBD1. The CDR3 has 15 amino acids. Germline CDR1 is WSHSY and CDR2 is SAAADI. Unmatched junction bases numbered 5, after V lost 8 bases and J lost 2 bases. The CDR3 nucleotides read TGCGCCAGCCAAGGGACAGGGGGTGGCAATCAGCCCCAGCATTTT. Translated, it gives CASQGTGGGNQPQHF.

The chain uses TRBV18 and TRBJ2-1, with 8 bases fitting TRBD1. Germline loops: CDR1 KGHSH, CDR2 LQKENI. The junction had 8 bases not matched to a gene; V was cut back by 2 bases and J by 5 bases. The CDR3 spans 16 residues. The CDR3 nucleotides are TGTGCCAGCTCACCATCCGGGACAGGAGGAGACAATGAGCAGTTCTTC. It codes for CASSPSGTGGDNEQFF. Combining the CDR3 with reference TRBV18 and TRBJ2-1 gives the whole variable domain NAGVMQNPRHLVRRRGQEARLRCSPMKGHSHVYWYRQLPEEGLKFMVYLQKENIIDESGMPKERFSAEFPKEGPSILRIQQVVRGDSAAYFCASSPSGTGGDNEQFFGPGTRLTVL.

The V and J genes are TRBV25-1 and TRBJ2-3, with TRBD2 identical over 9 bases. The V and J ends lost 2 bases and 4 bases, in that order; junction bases with no gene match: 10. Germline-derived CDR1 and CDR2 are MGHDK and SYGVNS. The CDR3 extends over 17 amino acids. The CDR3 is CASSEVRGGRVSDTQYF. Written as DNA, the CDR3 is TGTGCCAGCAGTGAAGTGCGGGGGGGCCGGGTCTCAGATACGCAGTATTTT.

The chain recombines TRBV19 with TRBJ2-2, with D uncertain. The CDR3 totals 17 residues. Trimming cost V 1 base and J 1 base, with 13 bases left between them. Looked up from germline, CDR1 is LNHDA and CDR2 is SQIVND (reference sequence). The CDR3 loop reads CASSIVFTLRNTGELFF. The CDR3, as DNA: TGTGCCAGTAGTATAGTCTTTACTTTACGGAACACCGGGGAGCTGTTTTTT.

The J gene is TRBJ1-4, the V gene TRBV24-1; D unresolved. CDR1 is KGHDR, CDR2 SFDVKD, per germline. CDR3 length: 12 amino acids. The V end was cut by 2 bases, the J end by 8 bases, with 5 bases between. The CDR3 region has the DNA TGTGCCACCAGTGATTCGACGGAAAAACTGTTTTTT. Encoded protein: CATSDSTEKLFF.

The chain has TRBV7-9 and TRBJ2-7; 10 bases are shared with TRBD1. Looked up from germline, CDR1 is SEHNR and CDR2 is FQNEAQ (reference sequence). This CDR3 region has 16 residues. Unmatched junction bases numbered 8, after V lost 4 bases and J lost 2 bases. The CDR3 DNA follows: TGTGCCAGCAGCTCCACACCGGGACAGGGGACCTACGAGCAGTACTTC. This translates into CASSSTPGQGTYEQYF.

This clonotype was seen just once. The chain recombines TRBV5-8 with TRBJ1-5; D may be TRBD1 (6 bases). This CDR3 has 15 amino acids. The V gene's germline CDR1 is SGHTS and CDR2 YDEGEE. V lost 2 bases and J 5 bases, leaving 14 bases between the germline ends. In nucleotides, the CDR3 is TGTGCCAGCAGCTTAGCCCCGGGGGCCCATCAGCCCCAGCATTTT. This encodes CASSLAPGAHQPQHF.

This rearrangement joins TRBV20-1 to TRBJ1-6; 7 bases match TRBD1. CDR3 length: 14 amino acids. Germline CDR1 DFQATT, CDR2 SNEGSKA (reference sequence). Trimming took 6 bases from V and 8 from J; bases not matched to a gene: 10. The CDR3 nucleotides read TGCAGTGCCGCAGATTACAGGGGTTATTCACCCCTCCACTTT. Amino acids: CSAADYRGYSPLHF.

This clonotype was seen only a few times. The chain carries TRBV12-3 or TRBV12-4 and TRBJ1-2; D gene unclear. Trimming shortened V by 4 bases and J by 4 bases, and 7 bases separated the two germline ends. This CDR3 spans 12 amino acids. The chain's CDR3 is CASSSAIYGYTF. In nucleotides, the CDR3 is TGTGCCAGCAGTTCCGCGATCTATGGCTACACCTTC.

This clonotype appeared a few times. This chain joins TRBV15 and TRBJ1-2, with a tentative D call TRBD1 (6 bases). CDR1 is LNHNV and CDR2 is YYDKDF in the germline V gene (reference sequence). Trimming took 0 bases from V and 3 from J, leaving 11 bases between them. CDR3 size: 15 residues. The CDR3 coding sequence is TGTGCCACCAGCAGAGATATCGGGGGCGACTATGGCTACACCTTC. This encodes CATSRDIGGDYGYTF.

The chain couples TRBV10-2 to TRBJ1-4; no clear D. The V gene's germline CDR1 is WSHSY and CDR2 SAAADI. Trimming pared 0 bases from V and 8 bases from J, leaving 10 bases between. The CDR3 is 14 amino acids. CDR3 amino acids: CASSESGVNEKLFF. The CDR3 nucleotides are TGCGCCAGCAGTGAGTCCGGGGTTAACGAAAAACTGTTTTTT.

This clonotype was recorded many times. This chain connects TRBV29-1 to TRBJ2-5, with 9 nucleotides matching TRBD1. Trimming removed 6 bases from V and 7 bases from J; junction bases left unmatched: 3. Germline CDR1 reads SQVTM; CDR2 reads ANQGSEA. The CDR3 extends over 11 amino acids. CDR3 sequence reads: CSVAGQGTQYF. The CDR3 DNA follows: TGCAGCGTGGCGGGACAGGGGACCCAGTACTTC.

This clonotype was recorded at least ten times. The V gene is TRBV29-1, the J gene TRBJ2-5, with D unresolved. Germline lookup yields CDR1 SQVTM and CDR2 ANQGSEA. The CDR3 has 11 amino acids. The V end was cut by 5 bases, the J end by 5 bases, with 9 bases between. For the CDR3, the DNA is TGCAGCGTTAGGCCCGTGGAGACCCAGTACTTC. Its protein is CSVRPVETQYF.

There are a few counts of this clonotype. The chain couples TRBV5-1 to TRBJ1-2; D not resolved. The CDR3 is made up of 13 amino acids. Trimming shortened V by 3 bases and J by 7 bases, and 13 bases separated the two germline ends. Germline-derived CDR1 and CDR2 are SGHRS and YFSETQ. The CDR3 spells CASSSVGNPGYTF. In DNA, the CDR3 is TGCGCCAGCAGCTCCGTAGGGAACCCTGGCTACACCTTC.